These 30 T cell receptor beta chains were sequenced from one sample in a study of molecular identifiers for immune sequencing clone quantification (dated by TCRdb to between 2018 and 2020). Library construction relied on PCR. Sequencer: Illumina HiSeq 4000. The public reads were reanalyzed by TCRdb: fastp trimming at Q25, MiXCR alignment, in-frame beta chains only. Rows merge per CDR3 protein into single entries with the most common DNA and genes. This sample holds about 320,000 distinct CDR3 sequences; roughly 23% were observed only once. The ten largest clones represent about 0.81% of the sample. The sample comprised naive CD8+ T cells from blood, with Jurkat cell RNA spiked in. The cell subset or site label of this sample denotes: FACS-sorted CD8+CD4-CCR7+CD45RA+ naive T cells. These receptors came from a human donor in good health. Some libraries in this study had Jurkat cell RNA spiked in.

In its sample, this clonotype was seen many times. This chain joins TRBV5-1 and TRBJ2-1, with 9 nucleotides matching TRBD1. V dropped 4 bases and J dropped 2; count of bases not matched to a gene: 7. The CDR3 spans 16 residues. Germline lookup yields CDR1 SGHRS and CDR2 YFSETQ. CDR3 coding DNA: TGCGCCAGCAGCAACCGGGACAGGGACCCCTACAATGAGCAGTTCTTC. Amino acids: CASSNRDRDPYNEQFF.

At least ten counts were recorded for this clonotype. The chain combines TRBV6-2 or TRBV6-3 with TRBJ2-3; TRBD2 might be the D (5 bases). This CDR3 is built from 15 residues. Trimming left V 2 bases short and J 0 bases short, with 9 bases between. Per germline, CDR1 MNHEY and CDR2 SVGEGT. The CDR3 loop is CASSYRGYSTDTQYF. For the CDR3, the DNA is TGTGCCAGCAGTTACCGGGGTTACAGCACAGATACGCAGTATTTT.

This clonotype appeared a few times. The rearrangement uses TRBV7-9 and TRBJ2-1, with D uncertain. The CDR3 runs 14 residues. V lost 3 bases to trimming and J lost 2 bases, with 8 bases between them. Germline V gene lookup returns CDR1 SEHNR and CDR2 FQNEAQ (reference sequence). CDR3 amino acids: CASSFVRTYNEQFF. In nucleotides, the CDR3 is TGTGCCAGCAGCTTCGTCCGGACCTACAATGAGCAGTTCTTC.

This clonotype has at least ten counts. The chain uses TRBV6-6 and TRBJ2-3; no clear D gene. CDR1 and CDR2 from the germline V gene are MNHNY and SVGAGI (reference sequence). The CDR3 runs to 15 residues. Trimming cost V 2 bases and J 2 bases, with 11 bases left between them. This CDR3 reads CASSYVSPTTDTQYF. DNA for the CDR3: TGTGCCAGCAGTTACGTGAGCCCTACCACAGATACGCAGTATTTT.

This chain uses TRBV10-3 with TRBJ2-3; TRBD1 aligns across 11 bases. The CDR3 spans 16 residues. Germline lookup yields CDR1 ENHRY and CDR2 SYGVKD. J lost 3 bases, V lost 4 bases, and 6 bases had no gene match. In DNA form, the CDR3 reads TGTGCCATCAGTGGAGGACAGGGGGCGAGGACAGATACGCAGTATTTT. Translation: CAISGGQGARTDTQYF.

As to this clonotype: A much larger clone differs by one base, so this may be a read error. Because it lacks the conserved phenylalanine or tryptophan at the end, this CDR3 is likely a read error. The rearrangement links TRBV3-1 to TRBJ2-5, with 7 bases matching TRBD1. The CDR3 length is 14 residues. With V trimmed by 4 bases and J by 1 base, 3 bases remained unmatched. From germline, CDR1 is LGHDT and CDR2 YNNKEL (reference sequence). CDR3 protein: CASSPDRAQETQYL. The CDR3 DNA sequence: TGTGCCAGCAGCCCAGACAGGGCCCAAGAGACCCAGTACCTC.

This clonotype was observed at least ten times. The chain couples TRBV6-1 to TRBJ2-7, with D perhaps matching TRBD1 (6 bases). Germline V lookup: CDR1 MNHNS, CDR2 SASEGT. V dropped 4 bases and J dropped 3 bases, with 10 bases sitting between them. The CDR3 is made up of 13 amino acids. The CDR3 DNA sequence: TGTGCCAGCAGTGCCTACAGGGACTACGAGCAGTACTTC. It is translated as CASSAYRDYEQYF.

This clonotype was counted ten times or more. V is TRBV7-2 and J is TRBJ2-3, with TRBD2 matching 9 bases. The V gene end was trimmed by 7 bases and the J gene end by 2 bases; junction bases not matched to a gene: 13. CDR3 size: 17 residues. Germline CDR1 is SGHTA and CDR2 is FQGNSA. CDR3 loop: CASTPGRAGGLTDTQYF. CDR3 DNA: TGTGCCAGCACCCCGGGGAGAGCGGGGGGACTCACAGATACGCAGTATTTT.

In this sample, this clonotype turned up many times. V and J are TRBV9 and TRBJ2-3, with 11 bases lining up with TRBD2. The CDR3 has 16 amino acids. Germline lookup yields CDR1 SGDLS and CDR2 YYNGEE. V lost 4 bases and J lost 6; bases outside the gene matches: 10. CDR3 bases: TGTGCCAGCAGCATTCAAATAGCGGGGGGGCCTGATACGCAGTATTTT. It is translated as CASSIQIAGGPDTQYF.

Many counts were recorded for this clonotype. The V gene is TRBV7-9, the J gene TRBJ2-5, with 8 bases fitting TRBD2. The V gene end was trimmed by 8 bases and the J gene end by 2 bases; junction bases not matched to a gene: 7. The CDR3 runs to 14 residues. CDR1 and CDR2 (germline): SEHNR, FQNEAQ (reference sequence). The CDR3 region is CASSRGGPQETQYF. CDR3 DNA sequence: TGTGCCAGCTCCCGGGGGGGCCCTCAAGAGACCCAGTACTTC.

Turning to this clonotype: This may be a read error: a much more frequent sequence differs by one nucleotide. J is TRBJ2-2 and V is TRBV5-3; D is unclear. TRBV5-3 is sorted into the ORF group, with uncertain function. This CDR3 region has 13 residues. Trimming shortened V by 8 bases and J by 5 bases, and 13 bases separated the two germline ends. DNA of the CDR3: TGTGCCAGCAGCCCCGTGACTACCGGGGAGCTGTTTTTT. Its protein product is CASSPVTTGELFF.

This clonotype was counted between two and nine times. A read error may explain this, as a much larger clone is one base away. The chain employs TRBV7-9 and TRBJ2-3, with D perhaps TRBD1 or TRBD2 (5 bases each). Germline V gene data show CDR1 as SEHNR and CDR2 as FQNEAQ (reference sequence). This CDR3 region has 16 residues. V was trimmed by 5 bases and J by 2 bases, leaving 17 bases between them. CDR3 DNA: TGTGCCAGCAGCGCCACTCCAGGGACGCACACAGATACGCAGTATTTT. Its protein is CASSATPGTHTDTQYF.

This clonotype was counted at least ten times. CDR3 amino acids: CASSLLGAGHGYTF. The CDR3 coding sequence is TGTGCCAGCAGTTTATTAGGGGCAGGGCATGGCTACACCTTC. The V call is TRBV27, the J call TRBJ1-2; perhaps TRBD1 as D (5 bases). The CDR3 has 14 amino acids. Trimming shortened V by 1 base and J by 6 bases, and 12 bases separated the two germline ends. CDR1 MNHEY and CDR2 SMNVEV come from the germline V gene (reference sequence).

The sample holds many counts of this clonotype. The chain combines TRBV7-9 with TRBJ2-1; D gene unclear. The CDR3 has 11 residues. V lost 5 bases, J lost 6 bases, and 5 bases lay in between. Germline lookup yields CDR1 SEHNR and CDR2 FQNEAQ (reference sequence). The CDR3 sequence: CASSDINEQFF. The CDR3 nucleotides read TGTGCCAGCAGCGATATCAATGAGCAGTTCTTC.

Details on this clonotype: Just one base apart from a much larger clone, this may be a read error. V is TRBV7-9 and J is TRBJ2-1; no firm D call. The CDR3 covers 13 residues. In germline, CDR1 is SEHNR, CDR2 FQNEAQ (reference sequence). CDR3 region: CASSLVTDNERFF. The CDR3 DNA follows: TGTGCCAGCAGCTTAGTTACCGACAATGAGCGGTTCTTC.

The J gene is TRBJ2-7, the V gene TRBV5-6; 10 bases match TRBD1. The CDR3 is 16 amino acids. The trim removed 0 bases at V and 4 bases at J, leaving 7 bases unmatched. Germline V gives CDR1 SGHDT, CDR2 YYEEEE. The CDR3 DNA sequence: TGTGCCAGCAGCTTGGCCAAGGGACAGGGGAGGTACGAGCAGTACTTC. Residues: CASSLAKGQGRYEQYF.

This clonotype was found many times. The chain is built from TRBV12-3 or TRBV12-4 and TRBJ1-1; no clear D. Trimming shortened V by 1 base and J by 6 bases, and 12 bases separated the two germline ends. CDR3 length: 14 residues. CDR3 sequence reads: CASSLGGSGAEAFF. Written as DNA, the CDR3 is TGTGCCAGCAGTTTAGGGGGTTCCGGCGCTGAAGCTTTCTTT.

The J gene is TRBJ1-1, the V gene TRBV27; D is unclear. V lost 3 bases to trimming and J lost 1 base, with 6 bases between them. CDR1 MNHEY and CDR2 SMNVEV come from the germline V gene (reference sequence). The CDR3 is 13 amino acids. For the CDR3, the DNA is TGTGCCAGCAGTTTGCCGTGGAACACTGAAGCTTTCTTT. This sequence encodes CASSLPWNTEAFF.

There are many counts of this clonotype. V usage is TRBV6-5 and J usage is TRBJ2-3; D might be TRBD1 (5 bases). The V and J ends lost 6 bases and 5 bases respectively, with 21 bases between them. There are 16 residues in the CDR3. Per the germline V gene, CDR1 is MNHEY and CDR2 is SVGAGI. The CDR3 sequence: CASSRPPGLKRDTQYF. In DNA form, the CDR3 reads TGTGCCAGCAGCCGTCCCCCAGGGCTCAAAAGAGATACGCAGTATTTT.

This clonotype was seen at least ten times. The chain carries TRBV2 and TRBJ1-1; D is unclear. V was trimmed by 6 bases and J by 5 bases, leaving 10 bases between them. Germline assignment: CDR1 SNHLY and CDR2 FYNNEI. The CDR3 extends over 12 amino acids. For the CDR3, the DNA is TGTGCCAGCAGACCCATAGGGACTGAAGCTTTCTTT. Translation: CASRPIGTEAFF.

In its sample, this clonotype was seen many times. V is TRBV4-2 and J is TRBJ2-7, with 7 bases fitting TRBD1. There are 15 residues in the CDR3. Germline trimming cut 1 base from V and 2 bases from J; bases unmatched to any gene: 5. Germline CDR1 is LGHNA and CDR2 is YNFKEQ. DNA of the CDR3: TGTGCCAGCAGCCAAGTGTGGGACAGAACCTACGAGCAGTACTTC. As protein: CASSQVWDRTYEQYF.

As DNA, the CDR3 is TGTGCCAGCTCCCTCGAGGGCCCCTGTAGCAATCAGCCCCAGTATTTT. Its protein product is CASSLEGPCSNQPQYF. The V and J genes are TRBV7-9 and TRBJ1-5; a weak D match, TRBD2 (5 bases). The DNA end favors TRBJ2-3, so the J call may be wrong. This CDR3 region has 16 residues. Germline V gene lookup returns CDR1 SEHNR and CDR2 FQNEAQ (reference sequence).

Many counts were recorded for this clonotype. The J gene is TRBJ1-2, the V gene TRBV14; D gene uncertain. This CDR3 has 14 residues. Trimming stripped 0 bases from V and 8 bases from J, with 13 bases between. Germline V gene sequence: CDR1 SGHDN, CDR2 FVKESK. CDR3 DNA sequence: TGTGCCAGCAGCCAAGATTCGACACAGCAAGGCTACACCTTC. Amino acids: CASSQDSTQQGYTF.

In this sample, this clonotype turned up many times. This chain links TRBV7-9 with TRBJ1-4; 7 bases align to TRBD1. The CDR3 sequence is 15 residues long. The ends lost 1 base at V and 3 bases at J; junction bases unmatched: 2. Germline loops: CDR1 SEHNR, CDR2 FQNEAQ (reference sequence). The CDR3 sequence is CASSLEGQSNEKLFF. CDR3 sequence (DNA): TGTGCCAGCAGCTTAGAGGGACAGTCTAATGAAAAACTGTTTTTT.

This clonotype has a count of ten or more. The genes are TRBV7-9 and TRBJ2-6; no clear D gene. Germline CDR1 and CDR2: SEHNR and FQNEAQ (reference sequence). There are 16 residues in the CDR3. Trimming removed 1 base from V and 1 base from J, with 8 bases in between. The DNA for the CDR3 is TGTGCCAGCAGCTTAGAGACACAGTCTGGGGCCAACGTCCTGACTTTC. Translation: CASSLETQSGANVLTF. Supplemented by reference TRBV7-9 and TRBJ2-6, the full variable domain reads DTGVSQNPRHKITKRGQNVTFRCDPISEHNRLYWYRQTLGQGPEFLTYFQNEAQLEKSRLLSDRFSAERPKGSFSTLEIQRTEQGDSAMYLCASSLETQSGANVLTFGAGSRLTVL.

As for this clonotype: Given a much more abundant clone one base away, this may be a read error. In nucleotides, the CDR3 is TGTGCCAGCGGCCTGAGACAGGGCAATCAGCCCCAGCATTTT. It is translated as CASGLRQGNQPQHF. V and J are TRBV7-9 and TRBJ1-5; D may be TRBD1 (6 bases). V was pared by 8 bases and J by 2 bases, with 13 bases between. Germline V CDR1 and CDR2: SEHNR, FQNEAQ (reference sequence). The CDR3 is made up of 14 amino acids.

In regard to this clonotype: Possible read error: a much larger clone is one base away. The V call is TRBV28, the J call TRBJ1-5, with D unclear. This CDR3 is 16 amino acids long. Germline loops: CDR1 MDHEN, CDR2 SYDVKM. The CDR3 protein is CASSFETLNSNQLQHF. For the CDR3, the DNA is TGTGCCAGCAGTTTTGAGACGCTTAATAGCAATCAGCTCCAGCATTTT. Full variable domain (outside the CDR3, taken from reference TRBV28 and TRBJ1-5): DVKVTQSSRYLVKRTGEKVFLECVQDMDHENMFWYRQDPGLGLRLIYFSYDVKMKEKGDIPEGYSVSREKKERFSLILESASTNQTSMYLCASSFETLNSNQLQHFGDGTRLSIL.

This clonotype was seen at least ten times. This chain connects TRBV4-3 to TRBJ2-1; D gene unclear. V lost 0 bases and J 7 bases, leaving 10 bases between the germline ends. Germline V CDR1 and CDR2: LGHNA, YSLEER. The CDR3 is 14 amino acids. The CDR3 DNA sequence: TGCGCCAGCAGCCAAGATTATGCGGTTAATGAGCAGTTCTTC. Its protein is CASSQDYAVNEQFF.

This clonotype was seen repeatedly, ten times or more. The genes are TRBV5-5 and TRBJ1-1, with D tentatively TRBD1 (6 bases). The CDR3 spans 14 residues. V lost 4 bases, J lost 5 bases, and 15 bases lay in between. The germline V gene encodes CDR1 SGHKS and CDR2 YYEKEE (reference sequence). The CDR3 here is CASSPAEGGTEAFF. The CDR3 DNA follows: TGTGCCAGCAGCCCAGCCGAAGGGGGTACTGAAGCTTTCTTT.

This clonotype was counted many times. This chain joins TRBV15 and TRBJ2-7; 7 bases align to TRBD2. The CDR3 loop spans 15 amino acids. V lost 5 bases, J lost 6 bases, and 13 bases stayed unmatched. Germline CDR1 and CDR2: LNHNV and YYDKDF (reference sequence). CDR3 residues: CATSGASGSLSEQYF. The CDR3 DNA reads as TGTGCCACCAGCGGCGCTAGCGGTTCATTGTCCGAGCAGTACTTC.